A selection of T cell receptor beta chains follows, all from one sample in a study of T-cell memory formation after mild COVID-19. TCRdb ran MiXCR on the 5' RACE reads and lists one entry per CDR3 protein. The table has approximately 290,000 distinct CDR3 sequences, roughly 21% seen once. Sequenced material: PBMCs or a T cell subset sorted from them (not recorded which). Receptors were obtained from a man aged 18 to 29 who had mild COVID-19 (a few samples of this study predate the infection). Cell type and time point are not known. Each CDR3 is given with its conserved first and last residue. D genes are given only for firm matches. Size tells how often a clone was seen (once, few, many) or the class of an expanded clone, and some rows leave it out.

clone size	V gene	D gene	J gene	CDR3 DNA	CDR3 protein
few	TRBV29-1	-	TRBJ2-1	TGCAGCGGGGACGTGGGTGGGGATGAGCAGTTCTTC	CSGDVGGDEQFF
-	TRBV19	-	TRBJ2-6	TGTGCCACCAGTGACCCCTTGGGACGAGCACCCTCTGGGGCCAACGTCCTGACTTTC	CATSDPLGRAPSGANVLTF
-	TRBV5-1	-	TRBJ1-5	TGCGCCAGCAGCCGCGCGGGAGGCAATCAGCCCCAGCATTTT	CASSRAGGNQPQHF
-	TRBV3-1	-	TRBJ2-2	TGTGCCAGCAGCCAAAACAGGGCCACCGGGGAGCTGTTTTTT	CASSQNRATGELFF
-	TRBV18	-	TRBJ1-2	TGTGCCAGCTCACCCTCCAGTACTAACTATGGCTACACCTTC	CASSPSSTNYGYTF
-	TRBV5-1	TRBD1	TRBJ1-2	TGCGCCAGCAGCTTGGTAGGCCAGGGGGTCTATGGCTACACCTTC	CASSLVGQGVYGYTF
-	TRBV7-6	-	TRBJ2-5	TGTGCCAGCAGCTTGTCCCCCCTCGGTCCGGGCGGAGAGACCCAGTACTTC	CASSLSPLGPGGETQYF
-	TRBV10-3	-	TRBJ2-3	TGTGCCATCGCGGGCTCAGGGGCAAATACGCAGTATTTT	CAIAGSGANTQYF
-	TRBV6-1	-	TRBJ2-7	TGTGCCAGCAGTGATTCTCCAGGGGATGACTACGAGCAGTACTTC	CASSDSPGDDYEQYF
few	TRBV18	-	TRBJ1-1	TGTGCCAGCTCATCGCCTGGGGCCGGGGAAACTGAAGCTTTCTTT	CASSSPGAGETEAFF
-	TRBV20-1	-	TRBJ2-3	TGCAGTGCTAGTCCTACCGGGACTAGCACAGATACGCAGTATTTT	CSASPTGTSTDTQYF
few	TRBV20-1	TRBD2	TRBJ2-1	TGCAGTGCTAGCGGGGGGATCGATGAGCAGTTCTTC	CSASGGIDEQFF
-	TRBV7-2	-	TRBJ2-5	TGTGCCAGCAGCTTATGGGAGGCAGAGACCCAGTACTTC	CASSLWEAETQYF
-	TRBV27	TRBD2	TRBJ2-1	TGTGCCAGCAGTAACCACGGACTAGCGGTCTACAATGAGCAGTTCTTC	CASSNHGLAVYNEQFF
few	TRBV7-9	-	TRBJ2-1	TGCAGAACGGGGGCCCTTTACAATGAGCAGTTCTTC	CRTGALYNEQFF
few	TRBV7-2	-	TRBJ2-3	TGTGCCAGCAGCTCGGGACTGTTCACAGATACGCAGTATTTT	CASSSGLFTDTQYF
-	TRBV7-9	-	TRBJ1-2	TGTGCCAGCAGCTTCACAGAAACAAACTATGGCTACACCTTC	CASSFTETNYGYTF
-	TRBV7-2	-	TRBJ2-1	TGTGCCAGCAGCACACTGTCGAGCTCCTACAATGAGCAGTTCTTC	CASSTLSSSYNEQFF